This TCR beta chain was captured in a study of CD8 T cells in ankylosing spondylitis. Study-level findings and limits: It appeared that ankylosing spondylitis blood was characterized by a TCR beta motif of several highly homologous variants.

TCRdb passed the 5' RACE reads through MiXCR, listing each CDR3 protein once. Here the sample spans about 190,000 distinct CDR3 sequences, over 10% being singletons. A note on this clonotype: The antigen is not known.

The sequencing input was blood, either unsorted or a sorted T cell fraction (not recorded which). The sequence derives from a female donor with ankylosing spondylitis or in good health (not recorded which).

The CDR3 is CASSQGILEQYF. The DNA for the CDR3 is TGTGCCAGCAGCCAAGGGATTCTCGAGCAGTACTTC. This rearrangement joins TRBV3-1 to TRBJ2-7, with D hard to call. V dropped 1 base and J dropped 6 bases, with 7 bases sitting between them. The CDR3 is made up of 12 amino acids. Germline values: CDR1 LGHDT, CDR2 YNNKEL (reference sequence).